This T cell receptor (beta chain) was sequenced during a study of immune evolution from preneoplasia to lung adenocarcinoma. Overall study: HLA loss of heterozygosity: less than 9% AIS, around 16% MIA, about 35% ADC, none AAH.

With regard to this clone: What it binds is not known.

Sequenced by immunoSEQ multiplex PCR; TCRdb stores in-frame clones only, minus some. The sample lists about 41,000 clones, roughly 80% seen once, with approximately 4.6% in the top ten. General study findings and limits: Normal lung had highest clonality; later lesions appeared denser, more diverse. Normal lung had the highest top T cell clone frequencies.

V was shortened by 3 bases and J by 6 bases, with 14 bases between the two germline ends. CDR3 length: 14 amino acids. Germline loops: CDR1 LNHDA, CDR2 SQIVND (reference sequence). V gene TRBV19 combines with J gene TRBJ1-2, with a possible D match to TRBD1 (5 bases). The source material was FFPE invasive lung adenocarcinoma tissue. The TCR originated in a person in their sixties with lung adenocarcinoma. CDR3 protein: CASSIEARTNGYTF. CDR3 DNA sequence: TGTGCCAGTAGTATCGAGGCTCGGACAAATGGCTACACCTTC. Full variable domain (missing parts from reference TRBV19 and TRBJ1-2): DGGITQSPKYLFRKEGQNVTLSCEQNLNHDAMYWYRQDPGQGLRLIYYSQIVNDFQKGDIAEGYSVSREKKESFPLTVTSAQKNPTAFYLCASSIEARTNGYTFGSGTRLTVV.